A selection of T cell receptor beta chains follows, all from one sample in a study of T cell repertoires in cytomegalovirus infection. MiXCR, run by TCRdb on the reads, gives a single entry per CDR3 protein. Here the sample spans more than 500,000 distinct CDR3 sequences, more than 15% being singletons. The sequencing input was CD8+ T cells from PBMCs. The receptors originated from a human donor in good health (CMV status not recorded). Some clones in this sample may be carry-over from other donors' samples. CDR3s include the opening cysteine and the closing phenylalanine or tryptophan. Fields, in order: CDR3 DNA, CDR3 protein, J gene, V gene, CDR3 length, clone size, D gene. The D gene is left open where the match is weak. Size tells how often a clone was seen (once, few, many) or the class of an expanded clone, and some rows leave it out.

DNA: TGTGCCAGCAGTTCCGGACAGGCGAAGTTCTACGAGCAGTACTTC
CDR3: CASSSGQAKFYEQYF
J: TRBJ2-7
V: TRBV28
length: 15
size: .
D: TRBD1

DNA: TGTGCCAGCAGTTCTGACTCGACGTCCTACAATGAGCAGTTCTTC
CDR3: CASSSDSTSYNEQFF
J: TRBJ2-1
V: TRBV11-3
length: 15
size: many
D: .

DNA: TGCAGTGCTAGAGATGGCCAGAGCTACGAGCAGTACTTC
CDR3: CSARDGQSYEQYF
J: TRBJ2-7
V: TRBV20-1
length: 13
size: few
D: .

DNA: TGTGCCAGCAGCTTAAGTAGGAACTATTACAATGAGCAGTTCTTC
CDR3: CASSLSRNYYNEQFF
J: TRBJ2-1
V: TRBV11-2
length: 15
size: many
D: .

DNA: TGTGCCAGCAGCTCGGACAGGGGGCGCGTCACTAATGAAAAACTGTTTTTT
CDR3: CASSSDRGRVTNEKLFF
J: TRBJ1-4
V: TRBV7-9
length: 17
size: .
D: TRBD1

DNA: TGTGCCAGCAGCTTACCTCCCGGGGCCGGGGAGCTGTTTTTT
CDR3: CASSLPPGAGELFF
J: TRBJ2-2
V: TRBV11-2
length: 14
size: many
D: .

DNA: TGTGCCAGCAGCCAAGAAAGTCGAAGGGCAGGGCAAATCTTTACTGAAGCTTTCTTT
CDR3: CASSQESRRAGQIFTEAFF
J: TRBJ1-1
V: TRBV14
length: 19
size: .
D: .

DNA: TGTGCCTGGAAGGGACAGCCTGCTTACGAGCAGTACTTC
CDR3: CAWKGQPAYEQYF
J: TRBJ2-7
V: TRBV30
length: 13
size: few
D: TRBD1

DNA: TGTGCCAGTAGTCGATCTGGGTTGGGGCCGAACACTGAAGCTTTCTTT
CDR3: CASSRSGLGPNTEAFF
J: TRBJ1-1
V: TRBV19
length: 16
size: .
D: .

DNA: TGTGCCAGCAGTTTCGTCGGGGAGCCCCAGCATTTT
CDR3: CASSFVGEPQHF
J: TRBJ1-5
V: TRBV27
length: 12
size: .
D: .

DNA: TGTGCCAGCAGGGAAGGCGGAATCTACGAGCAGTACTTC
CDR3: CASREGGIYEQYF
J: TRBJ2-7
V: TRBV28
length: 13
size: .
D: .

DNA: TGCAGCGCCGTTGGAGGGGAAAAACTGTTTTTT
CDR3: CSAVGGEKLFF
J: TRBJ1-4
V: TRBV29-1
length: 11
size: few
D: .

DNA: TGTGCCAGCAGTGAAGTTACAGGGGCCGACAATGAGCAGTTCTTC
CDR3: CASSEVTGADNEQFF
J: TRBJ2-1
V: TRBV2
length: 15
size: .
D: TRBD1

DNA: TGTGCAAGCAGCACCGGGACATTGTTCGGGGAGCTGTTTTTT
CDR3: CASSTGTLFGELFF
J: TRBJ2-2
V: TRBV7-6
length: 14
size: .
D: .

DNA: TGTGCCACCGGGAGAGGGACCTCCTATGGCTACACCTTC
CDR3: CATGRGTSYGYTF
J: TRBJ1-2
V: TRBV27
length: 13
size: .
D: .

DNA: TGTGCCAGCTCAGAGGACAGTAACTCCTACGAGCAGTACTTC
CDR3: CASSEDSNSYEQYF
J: TRBJ2-7
V: TRBV18
length: 14
size: .
D: .

DNA: TGCAGCGTAAGGCACAGGGCGGTTCAAGAGACCCAGTACTTC
CDR3: CSVRHRAVQETQYF
J: TRBJ2-5
V: TRBV29-1
length: 14
size: few
D: .

DNA: TGTGCCAGCAGTGAAGGGGGCACAGATACGCAGTATTTT
CDR3: CASSEGGTDTQYF
J: TRBJ2-3
V: TRBV2
length: 13
size: many
D: .

DNA: TGTGCCAGCAGTTCACAGGGGGAGGTAGTAGCGGTTATCACCGGGGAGCTGTTTTTT
CDR3: CASSSQGEVVAVITGELFF
J: TRBJ2-2
V: TRBV2
length: 19
size: few
D: TRBD1

DNA: TGTGCCAGCAGCTTACAGGGGCGGGGGCCAAGCTCCTACGAGCAGTACTTC
CDR3: CASSLQGRGPSSYEQYF
J: TRBJ2-7
V: TRBV7-9
length: 17
size: many
D: .

DNA: TGTGCCAGCAGCCCCGAGGCCGGGACAGGGGGCTACGAGCAGTACTTC
CDR3: CASSPEAGTGGYEQYF
J: TRBJ2-7
V: TRBV5-6
length: 16
size: few
D: TRBD1

DNA: TGTGCCAGCAGGATGCCGGGACAGGGGATGAACACTGAAGCTTTCTTT
CDR3: CASRMPGQGMNTEAFF
J: TRBJ1-1
V: TRBV28
length: 16
size: .
D: TRBD1

DNA: TGTGCCAGCAGCGTAGAGGTAGCGGGAGCGTCAGATACGCAGTATTTT
CDR3: CASSVEVAGASDTQYF
J: TRBJ2-3
V: TRBV9
length: 16
size: .
D: TRBD2

DNA: TGTGCCAGCAGTTTACCGGGAAAACTGGGCTACAATGAGCAGTTCTTC
CDR3: CASSLPGKLGYNEQFF
J: TRBJ2-1
V: TRBV27
length: 16
size: many
D: .

DNA: TGTGCCAGCAGTGAATACCCAGAAACCTACTCTGGGGCCGACGTCCTGACTTTC
CDR3: CASSEYPETYSGADVLTF
J: TRBJ2-6
V: TRBV25-1
length: 18
size: .
D: .

DNA: TGCAGCGGACGAATGACAGGGATGATAGGCTACACCTTC
CDR3: CSGRMTGMIGYTF
J: TRBJ1-2
V: TRBV29-1
length: 13
size: few
D: TRBD1

DNA: TGTGCCAGCGGACCCCTATGGGTGGGGGGGTACAATGAGCAGTTCTTC
CDR3: CASGPLWVGGYNEQFF
J: TRBJ2-1
V: TRBV27
length: 16
size: .
D: TRBD2

DNA: TGTGCCAGCAGCTTGGGCCCGCGGGGGGGCCTAACTAAAACCGGGGAGCTGTTTTTT
CDR3: CASSLGPRGGLTKTGELFF
J: TRBJ2-2
V: TRBV5-5
length: 19
size: many
D: TRBD2

DNA: TGTGCCAGCAGTGAAAGGGGCAAACGGACCGGGGAGCTGTTTTTT
CDR3: CASSERGKRTGELFF
J: TRBJ2-2
V: TRBV6-1
length: 15
size: few
D: .

DNA: TGTGCCAGCAATCGCCTCGGGGAGACCCAGTACTTC
CDR3: CASNRLGETQYF
J: TRBJ2-5
V: TRBV27
length: 12
size: few
D: .

DNA: TGTGCCAGCAGCTCCCCGGGGCGACCAGGAAACACCATATATTTT
CDR3: CASSSPGRPGNTIYF
J: TRBJ1-3
V: TRBV7-9
length: 15
size: .
D: .

DNA: TGTGCCAGCAGCCTGTGGGGAGCGGGGAGCTCCTACAATGAGCAGTTCTTC
CDR3: CASSLWGAGSSYNEQFF
J: TRBJ2-1
V: TRBV11-2
length: 17
size: many
D: TRBD2

DNA: TGTGCCAGCAGTCCAGGGGCGCGAGCTGAAGCTTTCTTT
CDR3: CASSPGARAEAFF
J: TRBJ1-1
V: TRBV27
length: 13
size: many
D: .

DNA: TGTGCCAGCAGCCTAAGTACAGTGGATGACGAGCAGTACTTC
CDR3: CASSLSTVDDEQYF
J: TRBJ2-7
V: TRBV7-9
length: 14
size: many
D: .

DNA: TGCGCCAGCAGCCAGGGGACGGCGGAGCAGTTCTTC
CDR3: CASSQGTAEQFF
J: TRBJ2-1
V: TRBV4-1
length: 12
size: many
D: .

DNA: TGTGCCAGCAGTTTTAGTGGGGGAGCTTTCTTT
CDR3: CASSFSGGAFF
J: TRBJ1-1
V: TRBV12-3/TRBV12-4
length: 11
size: many
D: .

DNA: TGCAGTGCTAGAGATACGGGGACGAATAGCGTTAGCGGGGAGCCGTTTTTT
CDR3: CSARDTGTNSVSGEPFF
J: TRBJ2-2
V: TRBV20-1
length: 17
size: .
D: TRBD2

DNA: TGTGCCAGCAGTCCGACAGGGGGCCAGAACTATGGCTACACCTTC
CDR3: CASSPTGGQNYGYTF
J: TRBJ1-2
V: TRBV7-3
length: 15
size: few
D: TRBD1

DNA: TGTGCCAGCAGCGACGCCGTAGGGACAGGGTCAGAGACCCAGTACTTC
CDR3: CASSDAVGTGSETQYF
J: TRBJ2-5
V: TRBV11-2
length: 16
size: many
D: TRBD1

DNA: TGTGCCAGCCCCACCTACGAGCAGTACTTC
CDR3: CASPTYEQYF
J: TRBJ2-7
V: TRBV9
length: 10
size: .
D: .

DNA: TGTGCCAGCAGTTTAGCGCGCCACTACGAGCAGTACTTC
CDR3: CASSLARHYEQYF
J: TRBJ2-7
V: TRBV12-3/TRBV12-4
length: 13
size: few
D: .